Listed below are T cell receptor beta chains from one sample, sequenced in a study of shared clonotypes between healthy human individuals. The table came from immunoSEQ multiplex PCR; TCRdb's copy has only in-frame clones and leaves some out. This table holds roughly 2.1 million clones, 93% found once. The sample was naive CD8+ T cells from PBMCs. The receptor set was obtained from a young man in good health. Some clones in this sample may be carry-over from other donors' samples. Both conserved end residues are part of each CDR3. The order of the fields is V gene, J gene, clone size, D gene, CDR3 protein, CDR3 DNA. D genes are given only for firm matches. The size entry is marked missing in some rows and otherwise reads once, few, many or a size class.

>TRBV7-6|TRBJ2-5|-|-
CAATRDRRQETQYF
TGTGCGGCCACCAGGGACCGCCGCCAAGAGACCCAGTACTTC
>TRBV2|TRBJ2-5|-|TRBD2
CASSSGLAGPQETQYF
TGTGCCAGCAGTTCGGGACTAGCGGGTCCACAAGAGACCCAGTACTTC
>TRBV5-6|TRBJ2-7|-|-
CASSLGTLSYEQYF
TGTGCCAGCAGCTTAGGGACACTGTCCTACGAGCAGTACTTC
>TRBV5-1|TRBJ2-5|-|-
CASSVGLQGRETQYF
TGCGCCAGCAGCGTAGGACTACAGGGTAGGGAGACCCAGTACTTC
>TRBV5-4|TRBJ2-1|-|-
CASSFREGEQFF
TGTGCCAGCAGCTTCCGGGAAGGGGAGCAGTTCTTC
>TRBV21-1|TRBJ2-7|-|-
CASSPGQGVREQYF
TGTGCCAGCAGCCCCGGACAGGGGGTTCGCGAGCAGTACTTC
>TRBV2|TRBJ2-7|few|-
CASSLATEQYF
TGTGCCAGCAGTCTAGCGACGGAGCAGTACTTC
>TRBV5-1|TRBJ1-2|-|-
CASSLGGSGYTF
TGCGCCAGCAGCCTGGGAGGGAGTGGCTACACCTTC
>TRBV4-3|TRBJ2-7|once|-
CASSQEGHSYEQYF
TGCGCCAGCAGCCAAGAGGGGCACTCCTACGAGCAGTACTTC
>TRBV2|TRBJ2-5|-|-
CASSEHINRETQYF
TGTGCCAGCAGTGAACACATAAACAGGGAGACCCAGTACTTC
>TRBV6-5|TRBJ1-1|-|-
CASSYAANTEAFF
TGTGCCAGCAGTTACGCGGCGAACACTGAAGCTTTCTTT
>TRBV29-1|TRBJ1-2|-|-
CSVNPTGGVDYGYTF
TGCAGCGTCAACCCGACGGGGGGGGTGGACTATGGCTACACCTTC
>TRBV7-9|TRBJ1-2|-|-
CASSIPGSGYTF
TGTGCCAGCAGCATACCAGGGAGCGGCTACACCTTC
>TRBV7-9|TRBJ2-7|-|-
CASSSYQGGGDEQYF
TGTGCCAGCAGCTCTTATCAGGGTGGGGGCGACGAGCAGTACTTC
>TRBV27|TRBJ2-7|-|TRBD1
CASTRVGTGLREQYF
TGTGCCAGCACCAGGGTGGGGACAGGGTTGCGCGAGCAGTACTTC
>TRBV6-5|TRBJ2-1|-|-
CASSYGRAGNEQFF
TGTGCCAGCAGTTACGGTCGAGCGGGCAATGAGCAGTTCTTC
>TRBV27|TRBJ2-7|-|TRBD1
CASREPRDRGIYEQYF
TGTGCCAGCCGAGAACCCCGGGACAGGGGCATATACGAGCAGTACTTC
>TRBV2|TRBJ1-2|-|-
CASRENVYGYTF
TGTGCCAGCAGAGAGAACGTCTATGGCTACACCTTC
>TRBV20-1|TRBJ2-1|-|-
CSARAGNEQFF
TGCAGTGCTAGGGCGGGGAATGAGCAGTTCTTC
>TRBV28|TRBJ1-4|-|-
CASSPRRWDEKLFF
TGTGCCAGCAGTCCCCGGAGGTGGGACGAAAAACTGTTTTTT
>TRBV9|TRBJ2-1|-|TRBD2
CASSPGWAGVPGSYNEQFF
TGTGCCAGCAGCCCCGGGTGGGCGGGAGTCCCTGGGTCCTACAATGAGCAGTTCTTC
>TRBV15|TRBJ2-3|-|TRBD2
CATSRGVRDAGAQDTQYF
TGTGCCACCAGCAGAGGGGTTCGAGATGCGGGAGCACAAGATACGCAGTATTTT
>TRBV9|TRBJ2-3|-|TRBD2
CASSVGSGRSGDTQYF
TGTGCCAGCAGCGTAGGTAGCGGGAGGTCGGGGGATACGCAGTATTTT
>TRBV30|TRBJ1-5|few|-
CAWSAGYNQPQHF
TGTGCCTGGAGTGCCGGGTACAATCAGCCCCAGCATTTT
>TRBV9|TRBJ2-2|-|-
CASSVAGSPGELFF
TGTGCCAGCAGCGTAGCGGGATCGCCCGGGGAGCTGTTTTTT
>TRBV5-6|TRBJ2-3|-|TRBD2
CASSEAGVADTQYF
TGTGCCAGCAGCGAGGCGGGAGTTGCAGATACGCAGTATTTT
>TRBV7-3|TRBJ2-3|-|-
CASNDGSTDTQYF
TGTGCCAGCAACGACGGGAGCACAGATACGCAGTATTTT
>TRBV18|TRBJ1-2|once|TRBD1
CASSLTDRDYYGYTF
TGTGCCAGCTCACTAACGGACAGGGACTACTATGGCTACACCTTC
>TRBV9|TRBJ2-3|-|-
CASSALSWAHSTDTQYF
TGTGCCAGCAGCGCACTTTCGTGGGCGCATAGCACAGATACGCAGTATTTT
>TRBV5-5|TRBJ2-7|-|-
CASSLEGSALLLAYEQYF
TGTGCCAGCAGCTTGGAAGGTTCGGCCCTCTTATTAGCCTACGAGCAGTACTTC
>TRBV21-1|TRBJ1-2|once|-
CASSKGGAPGEGYTF
TGTGCCAGCAGCAAAGGAGGCGCACCAGGGGAAGGCTACACCTTC
>TRBV6-5|TRBJ2-1|-|TRBD2
CASSYFASGGNEQFF
TGTGCCAGCAGTTACTTCGCTAGCGGGGGCAATGAGCAGTTCTTC
>TRBV6-1|TRBJ1-1|-|-
CASSEDLSLTEAFF
TGTGCCAGCAGTGAAGATTTATCCTTAACTGAAGCTTTCTTT
>TRBV18|TRBJ2-7|few|TRBD1
CASSPLWTGGLEQYF
TGTGCCAGCTCACCATTGTGGACAGGGGGGCTCGAGCAGTACTTC
>TRBV28|TRBJ2-7|-|-
CASRGTGAYEQYF
TGTGCCAGCAGAGGGACGGGAGCCTACGAGCAGTACTTC
>TRBV21-1|TRBJ2-5|-|-
CASKQIPAGGLQETQYF
TGTGCCAGCAAGCAAATCCCAGCGGGAGGCCTCCAAGAGACCCAGTACTTC
>TRBV10-1|TRBJ2-2|-|TRBD2
CASSEDRLAAKTGELFF
TGCGCCAGCAGTGAAGATAGACTAGCGGCAAAAACCGGGGAGCTGTTTTTT